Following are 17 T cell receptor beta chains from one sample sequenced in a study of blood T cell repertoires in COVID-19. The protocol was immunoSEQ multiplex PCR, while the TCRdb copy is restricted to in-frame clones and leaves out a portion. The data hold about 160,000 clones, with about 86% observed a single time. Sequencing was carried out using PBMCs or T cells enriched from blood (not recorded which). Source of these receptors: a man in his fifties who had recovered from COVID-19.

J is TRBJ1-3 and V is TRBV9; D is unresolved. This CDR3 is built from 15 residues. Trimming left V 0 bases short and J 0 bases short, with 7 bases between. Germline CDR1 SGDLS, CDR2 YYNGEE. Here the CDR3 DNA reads TGTGCCAGCAGCGTAGATGGGAGCTCTGGAAACACCATATATTTT. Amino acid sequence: CASSVDGSSGNTIYF.

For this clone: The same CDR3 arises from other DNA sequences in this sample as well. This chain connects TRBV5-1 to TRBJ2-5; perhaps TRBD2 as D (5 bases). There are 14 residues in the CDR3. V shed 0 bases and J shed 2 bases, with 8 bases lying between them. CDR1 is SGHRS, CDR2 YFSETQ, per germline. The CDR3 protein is CASSLVGGQETQYF. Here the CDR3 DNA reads TGCGCCAGCAGCTTGGTTGGCGGGCAAGAGACCCAGTACTTC.

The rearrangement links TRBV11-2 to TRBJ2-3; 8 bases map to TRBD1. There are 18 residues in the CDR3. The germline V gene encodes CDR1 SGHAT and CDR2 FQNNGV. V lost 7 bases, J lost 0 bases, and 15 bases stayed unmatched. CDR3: CASTPLWQGAISTDTQYF. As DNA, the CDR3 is TGTGCCAGCACCCCTCTCTGGCAGGGGGCGATCAGCACAGATACGCAGTATTTT.

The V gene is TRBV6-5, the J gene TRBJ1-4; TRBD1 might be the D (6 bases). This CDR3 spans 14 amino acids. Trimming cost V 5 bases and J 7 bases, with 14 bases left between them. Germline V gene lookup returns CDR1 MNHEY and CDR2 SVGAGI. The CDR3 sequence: CASSTPGVPEKLFF. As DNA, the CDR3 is TGTGCCAGCAGTACCCCAGGGGTCCCTGAAAAACTGTTTTTT.

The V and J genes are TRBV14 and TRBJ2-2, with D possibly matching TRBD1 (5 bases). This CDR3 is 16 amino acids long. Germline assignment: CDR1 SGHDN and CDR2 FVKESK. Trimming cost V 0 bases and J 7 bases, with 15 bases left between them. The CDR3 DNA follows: TGTGCCAGCAGCCAAGATCTAGGGGCTCGTGGCGGGGAGCTGTTTTTT. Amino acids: CASSQDLGARGGELFF.

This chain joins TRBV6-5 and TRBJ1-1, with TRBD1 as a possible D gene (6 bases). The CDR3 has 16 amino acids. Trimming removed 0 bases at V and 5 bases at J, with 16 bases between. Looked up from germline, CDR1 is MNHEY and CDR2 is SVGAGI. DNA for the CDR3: TGTGCCAGCAGTTACTCCACAGGGCCTATGGGGACTGAAGCTTTCTTT. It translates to CASSYSTGPMGTEAFF.

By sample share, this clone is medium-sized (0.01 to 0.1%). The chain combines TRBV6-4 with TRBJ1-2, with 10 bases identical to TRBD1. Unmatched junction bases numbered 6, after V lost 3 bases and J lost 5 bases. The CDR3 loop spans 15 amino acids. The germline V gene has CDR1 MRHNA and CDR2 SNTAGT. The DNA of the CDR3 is TGTGCCAGCAGTGAAGGGACAGGGGATGCTTATGGCTACACCTTC. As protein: CASSEGTGDAYGYTF.

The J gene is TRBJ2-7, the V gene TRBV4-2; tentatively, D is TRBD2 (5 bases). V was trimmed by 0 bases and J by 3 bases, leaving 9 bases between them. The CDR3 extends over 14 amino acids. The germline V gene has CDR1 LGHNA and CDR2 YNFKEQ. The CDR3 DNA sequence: TGTGCCAGCAGCCAAGAGCGGACTCTCTACGAGCAGTACTTC. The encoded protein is CASSQERTLYEQYF.

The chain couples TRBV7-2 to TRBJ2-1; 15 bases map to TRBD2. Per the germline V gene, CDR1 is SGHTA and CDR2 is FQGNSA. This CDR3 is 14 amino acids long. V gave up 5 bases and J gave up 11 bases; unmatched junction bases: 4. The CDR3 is CASSTGTSGGKQFF. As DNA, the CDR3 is TGTGCCAGCAGCACAGGGACTAGCGGGGGGAAGCAGTTCTTC.

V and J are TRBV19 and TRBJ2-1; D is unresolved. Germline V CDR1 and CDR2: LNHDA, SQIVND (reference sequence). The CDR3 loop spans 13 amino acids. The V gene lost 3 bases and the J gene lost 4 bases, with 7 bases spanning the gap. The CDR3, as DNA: TGTGCCAGTAGTATGCTAGAATACAATGAGCAGTTCTTC. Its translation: CASSMLEYNEQFF.

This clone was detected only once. The CDR3 region is CASSSMTGTAGELFF. DNA of the CDR3: TGTGCCAGCAGCTCCATGACAGGGACGGCCGGGGAGCTGTTTTTT. The V call is TRBV7-3, the J call TRBJ2-2, with 7 bases aligning to TRBD1. V shed 4 bases and J 6 bases; nucleotides not matched to a gene: 8. Germline V gene sequence: CDR1 SGHTA, CDR2 FQGTGA. The CDR3 totals 15 residues.

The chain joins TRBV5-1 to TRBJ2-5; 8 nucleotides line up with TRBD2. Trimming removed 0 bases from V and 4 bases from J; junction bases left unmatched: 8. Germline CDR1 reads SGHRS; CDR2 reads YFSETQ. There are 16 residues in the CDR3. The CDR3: CASSLAGTRGGETQYF. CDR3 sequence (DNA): TGCGCCAGCAGCTTGGCCGGGACTAGGGGTGGAGAGACCCAGTACTTC.

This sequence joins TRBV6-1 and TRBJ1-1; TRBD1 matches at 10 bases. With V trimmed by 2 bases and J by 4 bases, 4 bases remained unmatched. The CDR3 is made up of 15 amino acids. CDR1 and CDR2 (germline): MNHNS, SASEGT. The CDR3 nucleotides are TGTGCCAGCAGTGAACTCGACAGGGGGCGCACTGAAGCTTTCTTT. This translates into CASSELDRGRTEAFF.

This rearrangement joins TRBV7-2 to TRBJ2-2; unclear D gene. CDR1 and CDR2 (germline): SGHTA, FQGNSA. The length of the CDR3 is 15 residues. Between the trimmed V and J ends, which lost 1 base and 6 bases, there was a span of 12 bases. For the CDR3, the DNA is TGTGCCAGCAGCTTAGGCAGTACCATGGCCGGGGAGCTGTTTTTT. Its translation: CASSLGSTMAGELFF.

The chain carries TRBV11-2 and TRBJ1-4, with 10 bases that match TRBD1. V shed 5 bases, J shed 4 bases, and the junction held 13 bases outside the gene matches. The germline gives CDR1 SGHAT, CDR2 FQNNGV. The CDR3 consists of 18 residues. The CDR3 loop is CASSLIWTGGFDNEKLFF. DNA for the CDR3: TGTGCCAGCAGCCTCATTTGGACAGGGGGATTCGATAATGAAAAACTGTTTTTT.

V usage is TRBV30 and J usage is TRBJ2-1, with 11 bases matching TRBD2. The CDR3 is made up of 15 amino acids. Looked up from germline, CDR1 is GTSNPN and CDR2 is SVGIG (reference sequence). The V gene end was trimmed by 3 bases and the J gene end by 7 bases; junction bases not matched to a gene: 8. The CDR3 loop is CAWRPASGGRNEQFF. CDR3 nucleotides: TGTGCCTGGAGGCCGGCTAGCGGGGGGAGGAATGAGCAGTTCTTC. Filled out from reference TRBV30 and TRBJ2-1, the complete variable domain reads SQTIHQWPATLVQPVGSPLSLECTVEGTSNPNLYWYRQAAGRGLQLLFYSVGIGQISSEVPQNLSASRPQDRQFILSSKKLLLSDSGFYLCAWRPASGGRNEQFFGPGTRLTVL.

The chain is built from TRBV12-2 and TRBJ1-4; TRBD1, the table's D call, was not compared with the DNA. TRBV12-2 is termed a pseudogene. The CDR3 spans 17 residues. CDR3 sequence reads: CASRLRGQDSTNEKLFF. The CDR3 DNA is TGTGCAAGTCGCTTGAGGGGACAGGATTCAACTAATGAAAAACTGTTTTTT.